Presented here are 2 T cell receptor beta chains from one specimen sequenced in a study of shared clonotypes between healthy human individuals. The protocol was immunoSEQ multiplex PCR, while the TCRdb copy is restricted to in-frame clones and leaves out a portion. The profile shows about 320,000 clones, roughly 84% of them singletons. The specimen was memory CD8+ T cells sorted from blood. Noted subset: CD45RO+ cells pooled with CCR7-negative TemRA cells. These receptors all come from a man aged 18 to 29 in good health.

This CDR3 is CAILLDRGTEAFF. The CDR3 coding sequence is TGTGCCATCCTCCTCGACAGGGGAACTGAAGCTTTCTTT. This sequence joins TRBV10-3 and TRBJ1-1, with TRBD1 matching over 8 bases. V was clipped by 8 bases and J by 5 bases; unmatched bases: 7. Germline V gives CDR1 ENHRY, CDR2 SYGVKD. The CDR3 has 13 amino acids.

With regard to this clone: The same CDR3 arises from other DNA sequences in this sample as well. The J gene is TRBJ2-7, the V gene TRBV5-1; no definite D call. The V and J ends lost 0 bases and 0 bases respectively, with 4 bases between them. This CDR3 spans 13 amino acids. The germline gives CDR1 SGHRS, CDR2 YFSETQ. The CDR3 DNA sequence: TGCGCCAGCAGCTTGGCAGGCTCCTACGAGCAGTACTTC. Its protein product is CASSLAGSYEQYF.